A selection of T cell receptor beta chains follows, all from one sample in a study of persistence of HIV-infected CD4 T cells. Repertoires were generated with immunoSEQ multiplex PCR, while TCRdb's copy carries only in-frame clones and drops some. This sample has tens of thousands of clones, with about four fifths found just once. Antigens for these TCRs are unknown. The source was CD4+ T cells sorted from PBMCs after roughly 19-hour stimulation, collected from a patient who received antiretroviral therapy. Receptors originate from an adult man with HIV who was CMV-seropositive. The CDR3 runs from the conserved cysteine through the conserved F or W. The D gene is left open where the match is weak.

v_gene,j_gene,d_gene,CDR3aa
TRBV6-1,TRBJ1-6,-,CASSETQGPVNSPLHF
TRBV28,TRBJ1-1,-,CASSLLNTEAFF
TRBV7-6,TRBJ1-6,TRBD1,CASSLAGGTANSPLHF
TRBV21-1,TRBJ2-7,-,CAMEVAEEQYF
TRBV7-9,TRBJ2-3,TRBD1,CASSPRTGQSDTQYF
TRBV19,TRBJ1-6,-,CASSPRAGFYNSPLHF
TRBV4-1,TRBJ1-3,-,CASSQAPGHRGNTIYF
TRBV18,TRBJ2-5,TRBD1,CASSPQQGARGETQYF
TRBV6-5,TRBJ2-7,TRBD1,CASRHTGDNYEQYF
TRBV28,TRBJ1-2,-,CAAVGTYYGYTF
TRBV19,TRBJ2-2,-,CASSRRESDTGELFF
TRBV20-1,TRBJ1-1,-,CSARGEDEAFF
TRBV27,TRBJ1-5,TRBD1,CASSLGTVSNQPQHF
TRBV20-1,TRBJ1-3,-,CSASIVGARNTIYF
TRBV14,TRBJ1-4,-,CASSQVRSTNEKLFF
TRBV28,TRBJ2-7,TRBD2,CATLRLAGTYEQYF
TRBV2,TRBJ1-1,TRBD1,CASRVTGEATEAFF
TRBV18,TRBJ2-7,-,CASSPTNYEQYF
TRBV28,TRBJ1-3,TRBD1,CASSLGTGEPGNTIYF
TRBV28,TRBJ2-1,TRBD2,CASSLTSGVSTRNEQFF
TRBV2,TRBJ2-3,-,CASTDPGLSADTQYF
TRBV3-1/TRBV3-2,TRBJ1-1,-,CASSPGQHEAFF
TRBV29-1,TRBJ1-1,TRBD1,CSVALTGSTEAFF
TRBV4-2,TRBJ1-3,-,CASSQDLAGNTIYF
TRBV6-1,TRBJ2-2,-,CASRRTANTGELFF
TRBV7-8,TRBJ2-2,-,CASSLDPANTGELFF
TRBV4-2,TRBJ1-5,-,CASSQEGHNQPQHF
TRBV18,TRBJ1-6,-,CASSPRERGNSPLHF
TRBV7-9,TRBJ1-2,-,CASSSTEGGYTF
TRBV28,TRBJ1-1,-,CASSLMGTEAFF
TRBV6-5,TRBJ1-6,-,CASSPRQNSPLHF
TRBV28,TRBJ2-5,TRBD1,CASRLGGTGGQETQYF
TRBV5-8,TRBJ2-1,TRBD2,CASSPGPKRGGSYNEQFF
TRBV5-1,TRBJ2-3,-,CASSLRQRSTDTQYF
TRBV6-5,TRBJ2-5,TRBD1,CASRRDRVQETQYF
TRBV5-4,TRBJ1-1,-,CASSLGRSPNTEAFF
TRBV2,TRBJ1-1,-,CASRRENTEAFF
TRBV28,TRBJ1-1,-,CASSVQGTEAFF
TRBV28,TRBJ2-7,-,CASSLGKYEQYF
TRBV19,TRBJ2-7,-,CASSIGAAYEQYF
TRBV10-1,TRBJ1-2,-,CATISQGSRGYTF
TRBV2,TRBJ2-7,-,CASSEEDSYEQYF
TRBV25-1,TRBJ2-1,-,CASSMRKGQDEQFF
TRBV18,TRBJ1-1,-,CASSPNQALDTEAFF
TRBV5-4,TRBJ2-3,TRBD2,CASSLSSGATDTQYF
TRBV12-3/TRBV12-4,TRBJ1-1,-,CASSLGQLEAFF